The 4 T cell receptor beta chains below all came from one sample that was sequenced in a study of blood T cell repertoires in COVID-19. Assay: immunoSEQ multiplex PCR; the TCRdb copy retains only in-frame clones and omits some. Among 250,000 to 350,000 clones, 85% to 90% were seen once, and the ten largest hold 0.75% to 0.9%. Sequencing was done on a sample of peripheral blood. These receptors were obtained from a man aged 25 to 45 with acute or convalescent COVID-19.

The gene calls are TRBV3-1 (or the pseudogene TRBV3-2) and TRBJ1-1; D unclear. The CDR3 is made up of 14 amino acids. The V end was cut by 1 base, the J end by 0 bases, with 6 bases between. CDR1 and CDR2 from the germline V gene are LGHDT and YNNKEL (reference sequence). CDR3 coding DNA: TGTGCCAGCAGCCAAGGCGTTTTGAACACTGAAGCTTTCTTT. Translating gives CASSQGVLNTEAFF.

This clone was counted a single time. V is TRBV21-1 and J is TRBJ2-7; TRBD1 is the table's D call, not checked against the DNA. TRBV21-1 constitutes a pseudogene. The CDR3 spans 16 residues. The CDR3 DNA reads TGTGCCAGCAGCACGCTTAGCCGGGACAGGGTACTCGAGCAGTACTTC. Protein: CASSTLSRDRVLEQYF.

The CDR3 here is CASRYGGASVEAFF. Here the CDR3 DNA reads TGTGCCAGCAGATATGGTGGTGCTTCGGTTGAAGCTTTCTTT. This chain uses TRBV28 with TRBJ1-1; D is unclear. Germline V CDR1 and CDR2: MDHEN, SYDVKM. V was clipped by 6 bases and J by 7 bases, with 18 bases between them. CDR3 size: 14 residues.

This chain uses TRBV24-1 with TRBJ1-3; maybe TRBD1 (6 bases). From germline, CDR1 is KGHDR and CDR2 SFDVKD. V gave up 1 base and J gave up 0 bases, with 15 bases separating them. This CDR3 contains 18 residues. The CDR3 region has the DNA TGTGCCACCAGTGATTTCACACCCACAGGGTACTCTGGAAACACCATATATTTT. The encoded protein is CATSDFTPTGYSGNTIYF.